Following are 23 T cell receptor beta chains from one sample sequenced in a study of blood T cell repertoires in COVID-19. TCRdb keeps only in-frame clones here, not all; method: immunoSEQ multiplex PCR. The table shows some 210,000 clones, with under 90% occurring only once. The sample taken for sequencing was PBMCs or T cells enriched from blood (not recorded which). These receptors originate from a woman in her forties or fifties with acute COVID-19.

The rearrangement links TRBV6-4 to TRBJ1-1, with TRBD1 matching over 9 bases. The trim removed 3 bases at V and 1 base at J, leaving 6 bases unmatched. The germline V gene encodes CDR1 MRHNA and CDR2 SNTAGT. This CDR3 comprises 16 residues. The CDR3 bases are TGTGCCAGCAGTGAAGAACAGGGGGCGGCGAACACTGAAGCTTTCTTT. It yields the protein CASSEEQGAANTEAFF.

This clone was counted once. The V call is TRBV10-2, the J call TRBJ1-4; D perhaps matches TRBD1 (6 bases). Germline CDR1 and CDR2: WSHSY and SAAADI. The CDR3 length is 15 residues. V lost 3 bases to trimming and J lost 3 bases, with 11 bases between them. The CDR3 coding sequence is TGCGCCAGCAGTGACACAGGGTTCGCTAATGAAAAACTGTTTTTT. Protein sequence: CASSDTGFANEKLFF.

The CDR3 loop reads CASSLAPGRIQETQYF. For the CDR3, the DNA is TGCGCCAGCAGCTTGGCCCCCGGGAGAATCCAAGAGACCCAGTACTTC. The chain employs TRBV5-1 and TRBJ2-5; D might be TRBD2 (6 bases). Germline assignment: CDR1 SGHRS and CDR2 YFSETQ. V gave up 0 bases and J gave up 1 base, with 13 bases separating them. This CDR3 is 16 amino acids long.

This clone appeared once. V and J are TRBV28 and TRBJ1-3, with D possibly being TRBD1 (5 bases). CDR1 is MDHEN, CDR2 SYDVKM, per germline. This CDR3 comprises 16 residues. Trimming shortened V by 3 bases and J by 0 bases, and 12 bases separated the two germline ends. As DNA, the CDR3 is TGTGCCAGCAGTTTCGACAGAGCCATCTCTGGAAACACCATATATTTT. Translated, it gives CASSFDRAISGNTIYF.

In its sample, this clone was seen a few times. This chain links TRBV9 with TRBJ2-1; D is perhaps TRBD2 (5 bases). There are 16 residues in the CDR3. Germline CDR1 reads SGDLS; CDR2 reads YYNGEE. V was pared by 0 bases and J by 5 bases, with 15 bases between. The CDR3: CASSVGPSRLDNEQFF. In DNA form, the CDR3 reads TGTGCCAGCAGCGTAGGCCCTAGCCGTCTGGACAATGAGCAGTTCTTC.

The V gene is TRBV5-4, the J gene TRBJ1-4; 10 positions match TRBD1. The CDR3 runs 16 residues. V was clipped by 7 bases and J by 2 bases; unmatched bases: 8. Germline CDR1 and CDR2: SGHNT and YYREEE (reference sequence). The CDR3 sequence: CASQPGQGYTNEKLFF. DNA of the CDR3: TGTGCCAGCCAACCGGGACAGGGGTACACTAATGAAAAACTGTTTTTT.

The chain links TRBV3-1 (or the pseudogene TRBV3-2) to TRBJ2-7, with 10 bases identical to TRBD1. Germline values: CDR1 LGHDT, CDR2 YNNKEL (reference sequence). V was clipped by 3 bases and J by 6 bases; unmatched bases: 8. The CDR3 length is 15 residues. The CDR3 loop is CASSQGQGKSSEQYF. Here the CDR3 DNA reads TGTGCCAGCAGCCAGGGACAGGGGAAGTCTAGCGAGCAGTACTTC.

This chain uses TRBV13 with TRBJ2-4; weak D call: TRBD1 (5 bases). Germline CDR1 PRHDT, CDR2 FYEKMQ (reference sequence). V was clipped by 1 base and J by 3 bases, with 7 bases between them. The CDR3 covers 14 residues. The CDR3: CASSLVTVKNIQYF. The CDR3 DNA reads TGTGCCAGCAGCTTAGTGACAGTCAAAAACATTCAGTACTTC.

This clone was observed once. V usage is TRBV3-1 (or the pseudogene TRBV3-2) and J usage is TRBJ2-1; 8 bases agree with TRBD2. V shed 2 bases, J shed 5 bases, and the junction held 11 bases outside the gene matches. The CDR3 runs 17 residues. Germline-derived CDR1 and CDR2 are LGHDT and YNNKEL (reference sequence). CDR3 DNA sequence: TGTGCCAGCAGCCAATCAGGTGGACTAGCTCGCCACAATGAGCAGTTCTTC. It yields the protein CASSQSGGLARHNEQFF.

This chain connects TRBV27 to TRBJ2-1; D is perhaps TRBD2 (6 bases). The V gene lost 5 bases and the J gene lost 0 bases, with 17 bases spanning the gap. This CDR3 spans 17 amino acids. Germline CDR1 and CDR2: MNHEY and SMNVEV (reference sequence). The CDR3: CASSPRGLPSSYNEQFF. CDR3 bases: TGTGCCAGCAGTCCGCGGGGACTCCCCAGCTCCTACAATGAGCAGTTCTTC.

The chain employs TRBV10-3 and TRBJ2-5; 8 nucleotides align to TRBD2. V gave up 9 bases and J gave up 1 base; unmatched junction bases: 1. Per germline, CDR1 ENHRY and CDR2 SYGVKD. This CDR3 is 12 amino acids long. The CDR3, as DNA: TGTGCCATAGCGGGAGCCCAAGAGACCCAGTACTTC. The encoded protein is CAIAGAQETQYF.

CDR3 residues: CASSQGGTGFNQPQHF. The CDR3 region has the DNA TGTGCCAGCAGCCAAGGGGGGACAGGGTTCAATCAGCCCCAGCATTTT. V gene TRBV4-2 combines with J gene TRBJ1-5, with TRBD1 identical over 9 bases. Germline V gene data show CDR1 as LGHNA and CDR2 as YNFKEQ. Trimming cost V 1 base and J 3 bases; bases outside gene matches: 4. The CDR3 totals 16 residues.

The V and J genes are TRBV11-2 and TRBJ2-7; a possible D gene is TRBD1 (6 bases). The CDR3 totals 13 residues. Germline V gene lookup returns CDR1 SGHAT and CDR2 FQNNGV. Trimming took 5 bases from V and 5 from J, leaving 13 bases between them. CDR3 residues: CASSEGQSNEQYF. The CDR3 DNA reads TGTGCCAGCAGCGAGGGACAAAGCAACGAGCAGTACTTC.

This chain links TRBV7-2 with TRBJ1-1; possibly TRBD1 for D (5 bases). Germline CDR1 reads SGHTA; CDR2 reads FQGNSA. V was trimmed by 5 bases and J by 4 bases, leaving 17 bases between them. The CDR3 loop spans 15 amino acids. The CDR3 reads CASSITGGSLTEAFF. For the CDR3, the DNA is TGTGCCAGCAGCATTACGGGGGGATCCCTCACTGAAGCTTTCTTT. Full variable domain (rest looked up from reference TRBV7-2 and TRBJ1-1): GAGVSQSPSNKVTEKGKDVELRCDPISGHTALYWYRQSLGQGLEFLIYFQGNSAPDKSGLPSDRFSAERTGGSVSTLTIQRTQQEDSAVYLCASSITGGSLTEAFFGQGTRLTVV.

The chain recombines TRBV2 with TRBJ2-3, with D maybe TRBD2 (6 bases). CDR1 is SNHLY and CDR2 is FYNNEI in the germline V gene. The CDR3 is 15 amino acids. Trimming removed 4 bases from V and 0 bases from J, with 11 bases in between. The CDR3 region has the DNA TGTGCCAGCAGTGGACCTAGCGTTAGCACAGATACGCAGTATTTT. Encoded protein: CASSGPSVSTDTQYF.

The J gene is TRBJ1-6, the V gene TRBV11-2; tentative D call: TRBD1 (6 bases). Germline values: CDR1 SGHAT, CDR2 FQNNGV. Deletions cut 3 bases from V and 0 bases from J, with 9 bases between. The CDR3 loop spans 16 amino acids. The CDR3 coding sequence is TGTGCCAGCAGCTTCCAGGGGAGCTCCTATAATTCACCCCTCCACTTT. This sequence encodes CASSFQGSSYNSPLHF.

The chain is built from TRBV28 and TRBJ2-2, with 10 bases matching TRBD2. This CDR3 has 15 amino acids. V trimming: 5 bases; J trimming: 4 bases; junction bases outside the gene matches: 4. Germline CDR1 MDHEN, CDR2 SYDVKM. CDR3 coding DNA: TGTGCCAGCAGTCGTTCTAGCGGGGGCACCGGGGAGCTGTTTTTT. It specifies CASSRSSGGTGELFF.

The chain links TRBV6-6 to TRBJ1-1; 7 bases align to TRBD1. V trimming: 5 bases; J trimming: 5 bases; junction bases outside the gene matches: 8. This CDR3 has 14 residues. Germline V gives CDR1 MNHNY, CDR2 SVGAGI (reference sequence). CDR3 residues: CASSRGGIRTEAFF. Here the CDR3 DNA reads TGTGCCAGCAGTCGAGGGGGCATAAGAACTGAAGCTTTCTTT.

The V gene is TRBV28, the J gene TRBJ1-2; D gene unclear. Germline V gene sequence: CDR1 MDHEN, CDR2 SYDVKM. The CDR3 is 13 residues long. V lost 5 bases, J lost 3 bases, and 10 bases lay in between. CDR3 amino acids: CASSLRAYYGYTF. In DNA, the CDR3 is TGTGCCAGCAGTCTGAGAGCGTACTATGGCTACACCTTC.

The gene calls are TRBV10-3 and TRBJ2-5; the D gene is possibly TRBD1 (5 bases). V was trimmed by 2 bases and J by 3 bases, leaving 10 bases between them. Looked up from germline, CDR1 is ENHRY and CDR2 is SYGVKD. This CDR3 comprises 14 residues. In nucleotides, the CDR3 is TGTGCCATCAGTGAGGCGGCAGGGAAAGAGACCCAGTACTTC. Protein product: CAISEAAGKETQYF.

J is TRBJ1-5 and V is TRBV18; D is perhaps TRBD1 (6 bases). Germline V lookup: CDR1 KGHSH, CDR2 LQKENI. CDR3 length: 16 amino acids. V lost 1 base and J 5 bases, leaving 15 bases between the germline ends. DNA of the CDR3: TGTGCCAGCTCACCACGACCGACAGGAGGAGATCAGCCCCAGCATTTT. It codes for CASSPRPTGGDQPQHF.

This chain connects TRBV5-1 to TRBJ2-7; 8 positions agree with TRBD1. There are 16 residues in the CDR3. The junction had 13 bases not matched to a gene; V was cut back by 1 base and J by 7 bases. CDR1 SGHRS and CDR2 YFSETQ come from the germline V gene. This CDR3 reads CASSLYWTGRRGEQYF. In nucleotides, the CDR3 is TGCGCCAGCAGCTTGTATTGGACAGGGCGGAGGGGGGAGCAGTACTTC. Full variable domain (remainder filled in from reference TRBV5-1 and TRBJ2-7): KAGVTQTPRYLIKTRGQQVTLSCSPISGHRSVSWYQQTPGQGLQFLFEYFSETQRNKGNFPGRFSGRQFSNSRSEMNVSTLELGDSALYLCASSLYWTGRRGEQYFGPGTRLTVT.

This CDR3 is CASSQVAGASSSYEQYF. CDR3 coding DNA: TGTGCCAGCAGCCAAGTGGCAGGCGCATCCTCCTCCTACGAGCAGTACTTC. J is TRBJ2-7 and V is TRBV4-2; D unclear. Trimming removed 1 base from V and 0 bases from J, with 16 bases in between. The CDR3 totals 17 residues. Germline V gene lookup returns CDR1 LGHNA and CDR2 YNFKEQ.